This T cell receptor (beta chain) is from a study of CD8 T cells in Susac syndrome. From blood CD8+ and CD4+ T cells, the TCR beta chain was sequenced. While serving as controls, healthy donors were matched for age and sex. TEMRA cells were FACS-enriched, unlike CD8+ and CD4+ T cells, which were negatively isolated. Trimming shortened V by 1 base and J by 8 bases, and 12 bases separated the two germline ends. CDR1 and CDR2 from the germline V gene are LGHDT and YNNKEL (reference sequence). This CDR3 region has 14 residues. Random hexamers were used to reverse transcribe about 0.5 to 1 ug of RNA. TCRdb recomputed calls from the immunoSEQ multiplex PCR reads with MiXCR, one row per CDR3 protein. The sample has about 70,000 distinct CDR3 sequences; around 95% are singletons.

J is TRBJ1-3 and V is TRBV3-1, with D possibly being TRBD1 (5 bases). The sequenced sample was CD8+ T cells from PBMCs. The receptor was derived from a human donor in good health. The CDR3: CASSQVRQFDTIYF. The CDR3 nucleotides read TGTGCCAGCAGCCAAGTAAGACAGTTTGACACCATATATTTT. The variable domain in full, completed from reference TRBV3-1 and TRBJ1-3, reads DTAVSQTPKYLVTQMGNDKSIKCEQNLGHDTMYWYKQDSKKFLKIMFSYNNKELIINETVPNRFSPKSPDKAHLNLHINSLELGDSAVYFCASSQVRQFDTIYFGEGSWLTVV.